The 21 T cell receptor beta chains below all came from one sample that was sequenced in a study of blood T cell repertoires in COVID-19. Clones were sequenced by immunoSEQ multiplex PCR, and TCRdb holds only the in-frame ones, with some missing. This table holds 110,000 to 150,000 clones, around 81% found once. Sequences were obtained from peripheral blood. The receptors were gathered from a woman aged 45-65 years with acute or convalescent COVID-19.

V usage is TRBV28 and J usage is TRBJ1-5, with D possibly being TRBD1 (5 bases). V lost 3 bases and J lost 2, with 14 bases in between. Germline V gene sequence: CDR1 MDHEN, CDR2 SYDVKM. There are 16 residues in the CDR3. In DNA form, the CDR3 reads TGTGCCAGCAGTTTGACACCGGGGGAGGGCAATCAGCCCCAGCATTTT. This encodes CASSLTPGEGNQPQHF.

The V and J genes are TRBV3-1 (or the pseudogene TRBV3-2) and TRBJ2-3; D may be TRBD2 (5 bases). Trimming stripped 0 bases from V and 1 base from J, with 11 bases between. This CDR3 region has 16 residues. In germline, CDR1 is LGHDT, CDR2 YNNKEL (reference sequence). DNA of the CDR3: TGTGCCAGCAGCCAAGATCCGGGGATTCGCACAGATACGCAGTATTTT. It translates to CASSQDPGIRTDTQYF.

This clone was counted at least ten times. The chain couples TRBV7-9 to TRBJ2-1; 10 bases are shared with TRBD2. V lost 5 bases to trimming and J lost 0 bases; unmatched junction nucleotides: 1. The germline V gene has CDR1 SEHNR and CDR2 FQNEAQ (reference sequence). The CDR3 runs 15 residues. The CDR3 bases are TGTGCCAGCAGCCCTAGCGGGGGCTCCTACAATGAGCAGTTCTTC. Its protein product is CASSPSGGSYNEQFF.

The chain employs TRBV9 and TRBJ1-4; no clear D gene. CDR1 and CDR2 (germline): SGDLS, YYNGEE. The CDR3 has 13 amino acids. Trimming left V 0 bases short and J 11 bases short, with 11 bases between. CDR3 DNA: TGTGCCAGCAGCGTAGGTGGTAGTAGCAAACTGTTTTTT. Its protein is CASSVGGSSKLFF.

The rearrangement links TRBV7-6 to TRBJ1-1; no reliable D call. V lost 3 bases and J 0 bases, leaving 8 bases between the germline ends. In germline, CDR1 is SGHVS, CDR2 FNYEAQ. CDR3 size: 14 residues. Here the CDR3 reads CASSLGSLNTEAFF. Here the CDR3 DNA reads TGTGCCAGCAGCTTGGGCAGCCTGAACACTGAAGCTTTCTTT. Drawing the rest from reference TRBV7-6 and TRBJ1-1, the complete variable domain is GAGVSQSPRYKVTKRGQDVALRCDPISGHVSLYWYRQALGQGPEFLTYFNYEAQQDKSGLPNDRFSAERPEGSISTLTIQRTEQRDSAMYRCASSLGSLNTEAFFGQGTRLTVV.

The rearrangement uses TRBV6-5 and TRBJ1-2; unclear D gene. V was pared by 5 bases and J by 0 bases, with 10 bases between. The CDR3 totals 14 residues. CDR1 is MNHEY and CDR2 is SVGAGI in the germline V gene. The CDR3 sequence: CASSKSTANYGYTF. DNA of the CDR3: TGTGCCAGCAGTAAATCCACAGCTAACTATGGCTACACCTTC.

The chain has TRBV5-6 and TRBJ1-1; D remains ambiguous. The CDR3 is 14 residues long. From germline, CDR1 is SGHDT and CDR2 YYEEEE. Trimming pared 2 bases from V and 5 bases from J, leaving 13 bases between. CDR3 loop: CASSFPPGETEAFF. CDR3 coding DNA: TGTGCCAGCAGCTTCCCCCCCGGGGAGACTGAAGCTTTCTTT.

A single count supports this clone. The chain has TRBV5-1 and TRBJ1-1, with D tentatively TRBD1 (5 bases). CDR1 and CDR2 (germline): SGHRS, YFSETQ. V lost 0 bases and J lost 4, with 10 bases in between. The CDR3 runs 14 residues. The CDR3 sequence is CASSLGRGPTEAFF. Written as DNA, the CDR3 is TGCGCCAGCAGCTTGGGGCGGGGCCCCACTGAAGCTTTCTTT.

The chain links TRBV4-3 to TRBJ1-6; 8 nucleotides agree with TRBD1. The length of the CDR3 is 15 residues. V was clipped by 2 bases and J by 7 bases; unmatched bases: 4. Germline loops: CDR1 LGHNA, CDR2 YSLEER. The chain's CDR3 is CASSQQGANNSPLHF. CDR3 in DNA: TGCGCCAGCAGCCAACAGGGGGCAAACAATTCACCCCTCCACTTT.

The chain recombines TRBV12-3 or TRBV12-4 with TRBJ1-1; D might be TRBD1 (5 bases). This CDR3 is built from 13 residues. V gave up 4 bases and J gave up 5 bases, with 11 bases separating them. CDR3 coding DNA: TGTGCCAGCAGTTGGGGCAAGGGAACTGAAGCTTTCTTT. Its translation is CASSWGKGTEAFF.

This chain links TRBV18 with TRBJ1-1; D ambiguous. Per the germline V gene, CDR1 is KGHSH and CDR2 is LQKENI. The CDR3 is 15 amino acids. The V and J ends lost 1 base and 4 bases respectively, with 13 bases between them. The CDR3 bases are TGTGCCAGCTCACCACAGCCGGGAGTGGGCACTGAAGCTTTCTTT. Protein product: CASSPQPGVGTEAFF. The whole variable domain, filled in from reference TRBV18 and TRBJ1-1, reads NAGVMQNPRHLVRRRGQEARLRCSPMKGHSHVYWYRQLPEEGLKFMVYLQKENIIDESGMPKERFSAEFPKEGPSILRIQQVVRGDSAAYFCASSPQPGVGTEAFFGQGTRLTVV.

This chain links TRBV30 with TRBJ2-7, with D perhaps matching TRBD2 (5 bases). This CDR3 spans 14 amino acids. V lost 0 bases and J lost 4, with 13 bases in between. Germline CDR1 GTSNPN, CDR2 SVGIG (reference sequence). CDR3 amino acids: CAWSVHEGLYEQYF. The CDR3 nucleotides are TGTGCCTGGAGTGTACACGAGGGCCTATACGAGCAGTACTTC.

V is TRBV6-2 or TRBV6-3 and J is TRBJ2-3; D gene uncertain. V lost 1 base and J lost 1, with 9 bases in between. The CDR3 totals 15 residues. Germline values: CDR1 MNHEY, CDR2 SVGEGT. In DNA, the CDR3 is TGTGCCAGCAGTTACTACCCCCAGGGCACAGATACGCAGTATTTT. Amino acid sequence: CASSYYPQGTDTQYF.

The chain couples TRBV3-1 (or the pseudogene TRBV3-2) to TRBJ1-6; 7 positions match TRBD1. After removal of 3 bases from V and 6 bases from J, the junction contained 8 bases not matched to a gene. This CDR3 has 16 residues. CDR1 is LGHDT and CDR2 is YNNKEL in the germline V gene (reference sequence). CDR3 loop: CASSQGTANRNSPLHF. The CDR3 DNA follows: TGTGCCAGCAGCCAGGGGACAGCTAACCGTAATTCACCCCTCCACTTT.

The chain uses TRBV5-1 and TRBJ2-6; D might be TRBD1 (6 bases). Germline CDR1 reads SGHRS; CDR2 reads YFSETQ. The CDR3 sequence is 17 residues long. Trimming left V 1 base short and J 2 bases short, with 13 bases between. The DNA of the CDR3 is TGCGCCAGCAGCTTGAATTCAGAGGGGGCTGGGGCCAACGTCCTGACTTTC. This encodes CASSLNSEGAGANVLTF.

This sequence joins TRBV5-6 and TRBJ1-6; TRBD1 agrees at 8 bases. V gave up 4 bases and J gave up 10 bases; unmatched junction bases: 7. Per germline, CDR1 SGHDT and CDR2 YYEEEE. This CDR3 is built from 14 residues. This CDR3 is CASSANRGDSPLHF. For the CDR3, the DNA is TGTGCCAGCAGCGCTAACAGGGGGGACTCACCCCTCCACTTT.

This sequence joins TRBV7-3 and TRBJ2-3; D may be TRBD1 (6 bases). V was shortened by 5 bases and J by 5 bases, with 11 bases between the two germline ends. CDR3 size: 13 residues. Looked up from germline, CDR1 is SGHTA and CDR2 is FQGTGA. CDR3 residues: CASSIHREDTQYF. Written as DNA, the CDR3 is TGTGCCAGCAGCATCCACAGGGAAGATACGCAGTATTTT.

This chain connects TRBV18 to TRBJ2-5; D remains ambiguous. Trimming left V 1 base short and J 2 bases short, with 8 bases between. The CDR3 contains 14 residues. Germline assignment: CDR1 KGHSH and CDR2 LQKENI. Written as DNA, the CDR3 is TGTGCCAGCTCACCACTGCAGTCGCAAGAGACCCAGTACTTC. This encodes CASSPLQSQETQYF. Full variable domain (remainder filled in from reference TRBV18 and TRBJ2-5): NAGVMQNPRHLVRRRGQEARLRCSPMKGHSHVYWYRQLPEEGLKFMVYLQKENIIDESGMPKERFSAEFPKEGPSILRIQQVVRGDSAAYFCASSPLQSQETQYFGPGTRLLVL.

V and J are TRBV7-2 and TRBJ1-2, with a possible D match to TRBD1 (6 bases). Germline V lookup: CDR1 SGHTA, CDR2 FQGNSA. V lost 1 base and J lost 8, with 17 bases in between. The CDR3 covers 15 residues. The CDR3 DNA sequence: TGTGCCAGCAGCTTAGTTGGGGGGGCAAGCAGGGGCTACACCTTC. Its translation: CASSLVGGASRGYTF. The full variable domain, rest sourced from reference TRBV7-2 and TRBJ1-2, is GAGVSQSPSNKVTEKGKDVELRCDPISGHTALYWYRQSLGQGLEFLIYFQGNSAPDKSGLPSDRFSAERTGGSVSTLTIQRTQQEDSAVYLCASSLVGGASRGYTFGSGTRLTVV.

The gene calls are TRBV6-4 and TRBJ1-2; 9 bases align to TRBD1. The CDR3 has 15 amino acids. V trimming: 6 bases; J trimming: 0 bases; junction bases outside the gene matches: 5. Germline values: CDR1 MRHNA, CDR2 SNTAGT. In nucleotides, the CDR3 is TGTGCCAGCAGACCGACAGGGGGAGCTAACTATGGCTACACCTTC. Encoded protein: CASRPTGGANYGYTF.

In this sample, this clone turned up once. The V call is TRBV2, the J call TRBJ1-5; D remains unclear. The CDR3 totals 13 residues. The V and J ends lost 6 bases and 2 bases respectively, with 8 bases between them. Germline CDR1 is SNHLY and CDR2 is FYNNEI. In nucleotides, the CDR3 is TGTGCCAGCAGGCAAACAGGCAATCAGCCCCAGCATTTT. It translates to CASRQTGNQPQHF. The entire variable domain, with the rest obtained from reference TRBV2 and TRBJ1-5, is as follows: EPEVTQTPSHQVTQMGQEVILRCVPISNHLYFYWYRQILGQKVEFLVSFYNNEISEKSEIFDDQFSVERPDGSNFTLKIRSTKLEDSAMYFCASRQTGNQPQHFGDGTRLSIL.